These 11 T cell receptor beta chains were sequenced from one sample in a study of shared clonotypes between healthy human individuals. TCRdb keeps only in-frame clones here, not all; method: immunoSEQ multiplex PCR. Here the sample spans fewer than 1.8 million clones, 97% to 99% being singletons. Sequenced sample: naive CD4+ T cells sorted from blood. The subset was: CD45RA+ positively selected. All receptors come from a man aged 30 to 45 in good health.

The chain uses TRBV6-5 and TRBJ2-7, with 12 nucleotides matching TRBD2. Germline V gene data show CDR1 as MNHEY and CDR2 as SVGAGI. The J segment lost 2 bases and the V segment lost 2 bases, leaving 4 bases of the junction unmatched. The CDR3 loop spans 16 amino acids. CDR3 nucleotides: TGTGCCAGCAGTTACCTGGGACTAGCGGGCGCCTACGAGCAGTACTTC. It codes for CASSYLGLAGAYEQYF.

This chain connects TRBV11-2 to TRBJ2-3; no reliable D call. Trimming took off 5 bases at V and 4 bases at J, with 19 bases between the two ends. The germline gives CDR1 SGHAT, CDR2 FQNNGV. This CDR3 comprises 16 residues. CDR3 sequence reads: CASSPSPAFRADTQYF. Written as DNA, the CDR3 is TGTGCCAGCAGCCCCAGTCCGGCTTTTCGTGCAGATACGCAGTATTTT. The complete variable domain, with remaining parts taken from reference TRBV11-2 and TRBJ2-3, reads EAGVAQSPRYKIIEKRQSVAFWCNPISGHATLYWYQQILGQGPKLLIQFQNNGVVDDSQLPKDRFSAERLKGVDSTLKIQPAKLEDSAVYLCASSPSPAFRADTQYFGPGTRLTVL.

The chain employs TRBV7-6 and TRBJ2-5, with 8 bases lining up with TRBD2. Germline CDR1 SGHVS, CDR2 FNYEAQ. V was clipped by 3 bases and J by 5 bases; unmatched bases: 5. There are 14 residues in the CDR3. The CDR3 bases are TGTGCCAGCAGCTTCCCCGGGACTAGGGAGACCCAGTACTTC. This encodes CASSFPGTRETQYF.

The chain is built from TRBV5-1 and TRBJ2-2; 8 bases agree with TRBD2. Per the germline V gene, CDR1 is SGHRS and CDR2 is YFSETQ. This CDR3 region has 17 residues. The V gene end was trimmed by 0 bases and the J gene end by 4 bases; junction bases not matched to a gene: 8. CDR3 coding DNA: TGCGCCAGCAGCTTGGAGTTAGGAGCGGGAGTCACCGGGGAGCTGTTTTTT. This encodes CASSLELGAGVTGELFF.

The rearrangement joins TRBV6-5 to TRBJ1-5; 8 bases fit TRBD1. Trimming at V came to 3 bases and at J to 7 bases, leaving 11 bases not matched to a gene. The CDR3 consists of 16 residues. Germline V gene data show CDR1 as MNHEY and CDR2 as SVGAGI. The CDR3 region has the DNA TGTGCCAGCAGTTATAGGGCAGGGGGCGTGGGGCAGCCCCAGCATTTT. It encodes CASSYRAGGVGQPQHF.

The rearrangement uses TRBV5-6 and TRBJ2-7; 7 bases match TRBD1. CDR1 SGHDT and CDR2 YYEEEE come from the germline V gene. V shed 0 bases, J shed 1 base, and the junction held 10 bases outside the gene matches. The CDR3 sequence is 17 residues long. In DNA form, the CDR3 reads TGTGCCAGCAGCTTGGATGGGTGGTCAGGGGGATCCTACGAGCAGTACTTC. It specifies CASSLDGWSGGSYEQYF.

The chain carries TRBV6-1 and TRBJ1-1, with D uncertain. The germline V gene has CDR1 MNHNS and CDR2 SASEGT. The ends were cut back, 3 bases at V and 5 bases at J, with 13 bases in the middle. The CDR3 consists of 14 residues. The CDR3 reads CASSELELRTEAFF. In nucleotides, the CDR3 is TGTGCCAGCAGTGAGTTAGAGTTAAGGACTGAAGCTTTCTTT.

This clone has just a few counts. The chain joins TRBV19 to TRBJ1-5; D gene ambiguous. This CDR3 is built from 15 residues. V lost 3 bases and J 3 bases, leaving 12 bases between the germline ends. Germline CDR1 LNHDA, CDR2 SQIVND (reference sequence). This CDR3 is CASSMVYGFNQPQHF. The DNA for the CDR3 is TGTGCCAGTAGTATGGTCTATGGCTTCAATCAGCCCCAGCATTTT.

The rearrangement uses TRBV5-1 and TRBJ2-3, with a possible D match to TRBD2 (5 bases). Trimming cost V 4 bases and J 0 bases, with 12 bases left between them. Germline loops: CDR1 SGHRS, CDR2 YFSETQ. This CDR3 region has 15 residues. CDR3 DNA: TGCGCCAGCAGCACCCCAGAGGGTAGCACAGATACGCAGTATTTT. This codes for CASSTPEGSTDTQYF.

The sample holds one count of this clone. The chain combines TRBV5-1 with TRBJ2-7; 9 nucleotides match TRBD2. The V gene end was trimmed by 4 bases and the J gene end by 0 bases; junction bases not matched to a gene: 5. The V gene's germline CDR1 is SGHRS and CDR2 YFSETQ. The CDR3 sequence is 15 residues long. This chain's CDR3 is CASSPSGDISYEQYF. The CDR3 DNA reads as TGCGCCAGCAGCCCTAGCGGGGACATCTCCTACGAGCAGTACTTC.

This sequence joins TRBV5-6 and TRBJ2-7; no clear D. In germline, CDR1 is SGHDT, CDR2 YYEEEE. This CDR3 is built from 13 residues. V lost 2 bases and J 2 bases, leaving 8 bases between the germline ends. The CDR3 DNA reads TGTGCCAGCAGCTTTTCCTTTACCTACGAGCAGTACTTC. The encoded protein is CASSFSFTYEQYF.